This T cell receptor (beta chain) emerged from a study of tumor-infiltrating lymphocytes in primary liver carcinoma (dated by TCRdb to between 2016 and 2019). Background for the entire study: Of the five patients, three men and two women aged 30 to 69 years, four had hepatocellular carcinoma and one had combined HCC and intrahepatic cholangiocarcinoma. The five patients had tumors of stage T1-T3 N0M0, with maximum diameters ranging from 4.2 to 10 cm. Samples yielded roughly 3.5 to 7.5 million productive TCRbeta reads; read depth did not differ significantly between tissue types. The study combined TCRbeta repertoire sequencing, expression microarrays and whole-exome sequencing across five regions of each liver tumor, with adjacent normal tissue and blood. A total of some 35 specimens from 5 patients underwent TCRbeta repertoire sequencing, comprising about 25 tumor regions, 5 adjacent noncancerous liver tissues and 5 peripheral blood samples. Agilent mRNA microarray profiling was performed on the roughly 25 tumor region samples to relate TCRbeta repertoire diversity to the local molecular phenotype. Reproducibility between technical replicate repertoires was high, with correlation coefficients above 0.95 and mean shared-clone rates roughly 0.87. The investigation overall reported the following: Only about 7-25% of top clones were present in all five regions of a tumor, suggesting spatial heterogeneity of tumor-infiltrating T cells. The top 250 clones made up a significantly larger repertoire fraction in tumors than in blood (p = 0.039). Because sequencing covered only the TCR beta chain and unpaired alpha chains were not captured, true repertoire diversity is likely underestimated. Because the samples were bulk and unsorted, CD4+ and CD8+ T cell repertoires could not be compared. With just four or five patients in the study, the authors point out that the findings should be validated in a larger study. Repertoire overlap was found to be higher between tumor regions (mean about 35%) than between tumor-adjacent (roughly 17%) or tumor-blood (around 15%) pairs, consistent with antigen-driven expansion.

Counted from cysteine to phenylalanine, this CDR3 has 13 amino acids. Only the CDR3 DNA stays, 39 bases, in frame from base 1. Based on the germline V gene, the CDR1 and CDR2 sequences are SGHRS and YFSETQ. V is clipped by 0 bases and J by 7 bases, and the sequence between their germline boundaries is 10 bases long. Remarks on this clonotype: Its antigen target is currently unknown. It has no much larger one-base neighbor in the sample; base qualities were not kept.

TCRbeta-specific cDNA was reverse-transcribed from around 0.45 ug total RNA using a constant-region primer and ProtoScript II reverse transcriptase. Three nested multiplex PCR rounds, following a slightly modified ARM-PCR procedure, were used to build the TCRbeta libraries. Each of the first two PCR rounds ran for nine to ten cycles and used multiplex TRBV1-TRBV30 forward primers together with a Cbeta reverse primer. A final 25-cycle PCR with Deep VentR polymerase added sample barcodes and Illumina adapters. Amplicons of 200-500 bp were gel-purified with a QIAquick gel extraction kit before sequencing. An Illumina HiSeq 2500 was used to sequence the TCRbeta amplicons, generating 250-bp paired-end reads. The authors' analysis ran thus. Trimmomatic v0.33 was used to quality-trim the reads, and FLASH v1.2.11 was used to merge paired reads so that full CDR3 sequences could be recovered. MiGEC v1.2.1b assigned V, D and J germline segments to the rearranged TCRbeta sequences. Clonotype statistics, along with Shannon-Wiener diversity indices, were calculated using VDJtools v1.0.0. To reduce sampling bias, subsequent analyses other than the diversity analysis used only the 250 most abundant clonotypes in each sample. In TCRdb, the public reads were trimmed at Q25 with fastp and aligned with MiXCR, with productive beta chains retained. Each entry merges the rows of one CDR3 protein and shows their most common DNA and genes. The V and J calls follow TCRdb's processing rather than the paper's. Across this sample there are about 120,000 distinct CDR3 sequences, with less than 80% seen only once. The ten largest account for 9.3% of the sample.

Without any cell sorting, total RNA and DNA were co-extracted from about 20-30 mg of bulk tissue using the AllPrep DNA/RNA mini kit. Surgical resection was performed in China between late 2015 and early 2016 on four or five patients with histopathologically diagnosed primary liver carcinoma. At the time of sampling, the patients had chronic HBV infection and had not received any treatment. Each tumor was sampled at five spatially separated regions: the tumor centre plus the superior, inferior, left-lateral and right-lateral poles. Histological examination found more than 75% viable tumor cells in every tumor sample. Fresh tumor and adjacent tissue pieces were bisected; one half was stored in RNAlater at -80°C, the other sent for histology.

This sequence was found in a woman aged 60 to 75 with primary liver carcinoma and hepatitis B virus infection. Sequenced material: liver tumor tissue from sampling region 1. The sample's cell subset or site label is to be understood as: tumor region T1, superior pole. The V gene is TRBV5-1 and the J gene is TRBJ1-1; the D gene is unclear. The DNA sequence is as follows: TGCGCCAGCAGCTTGGACTCAAGGCTTGAAGCTTTCTTT. Its translation is CASSLDSRLEAFF.